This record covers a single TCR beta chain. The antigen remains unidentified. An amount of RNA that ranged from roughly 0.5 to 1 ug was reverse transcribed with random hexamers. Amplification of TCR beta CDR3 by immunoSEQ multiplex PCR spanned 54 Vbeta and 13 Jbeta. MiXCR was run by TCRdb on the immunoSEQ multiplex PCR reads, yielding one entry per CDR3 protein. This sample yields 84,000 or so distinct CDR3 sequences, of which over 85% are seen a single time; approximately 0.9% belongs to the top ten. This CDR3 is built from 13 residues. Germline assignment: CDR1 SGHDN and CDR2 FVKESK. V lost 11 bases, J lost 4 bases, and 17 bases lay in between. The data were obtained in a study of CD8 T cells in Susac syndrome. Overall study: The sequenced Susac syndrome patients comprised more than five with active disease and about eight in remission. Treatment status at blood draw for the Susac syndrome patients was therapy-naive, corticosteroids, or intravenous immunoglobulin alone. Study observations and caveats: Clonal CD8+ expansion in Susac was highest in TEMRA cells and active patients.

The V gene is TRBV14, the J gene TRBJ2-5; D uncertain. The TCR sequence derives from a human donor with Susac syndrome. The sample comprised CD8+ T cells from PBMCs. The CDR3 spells CASRNSWGETQYF. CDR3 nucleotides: TGTGCCTCGCGGAATTCATGGGGAGAGACCCAGTACTTC.